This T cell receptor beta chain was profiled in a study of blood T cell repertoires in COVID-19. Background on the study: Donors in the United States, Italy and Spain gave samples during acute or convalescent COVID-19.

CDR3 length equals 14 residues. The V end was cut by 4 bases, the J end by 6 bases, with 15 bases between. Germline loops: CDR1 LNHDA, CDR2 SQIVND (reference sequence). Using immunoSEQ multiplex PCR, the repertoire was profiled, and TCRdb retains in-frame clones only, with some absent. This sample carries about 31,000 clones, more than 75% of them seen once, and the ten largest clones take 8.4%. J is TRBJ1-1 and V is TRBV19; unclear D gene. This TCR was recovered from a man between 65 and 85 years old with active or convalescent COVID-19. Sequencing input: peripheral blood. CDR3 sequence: CASSTREGSPEAFF. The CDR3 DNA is TGTGCCAGTAGTACGCGGGAAGGAAGTCCTGAAGCTTTCTTT.